This is a list of T cell receptor beta chains from one sample in a study of siplizumab effects on memory and regulatory T cells. The antigens of these receptors remain unknown. Generated by immunoSEQ multiplex PCR, the TCRdb table keeps only in-frame clones and is missing some. The repertoire holds some 15,000 clones, with around 49% as singletons. The sample consisted of CFSE-low (dividing) CD4+ T cells sorted from an allogeneic mixed lymphocyte reaction. These receptors came from a human donor in good health; the cells came from an allogeneic mixed lymphocyte reaction. The CDR3 runs from the conserved cysteine through the conserved F or W. The D gene is left open where the match is weak. Where a row states a size, it is once, few, many or the class of an expanded clone; other rows omit it.

j_call: TRBJ1-4
clone_size: -
d_call: -
v_call: TRBV30
cdr3_nt: TGTGCCTGGACCCCGGGACGGATCAATCGGGGCGGAAAACTGTTTTTT
cdr3_aa: CAWTPGRINRGGKLFF

j_call: TRBJ1-2
clone_size: -
d_call: -
v_call: TRBV19
cdr3_nt: TGTGCCAGCGATAGAGGCTACTATGGCTACACCTTC
cdr3_aa: CASDRGYYGYTF

j_call: TRBJ1-3
clone_size: -
d_call: -
v_call: TRBV5-6
cdr3_nt: TGTGCCAGCAGCTCCGGACCTGGAGGAAACACCATATATTTT
cdr3_aa: CASSSGPGGNTIYF

j_call: TRBJ2-4
clone_size: few
d_call: TRBD1
v_call: TRBV9
cdr3_nt: TGTGCCAGCAGCGTAGGAACAGGGGCGGCCAAAAACATTCAGTACTTC
cdr3_aa: CASSVGTGAAKNIQYF

j_call: TRBJ1-5
clone_size: -
d_call: TRBD1
v_call: TRBV28
cdr3_nt: TGTGCCAGCAGTGCAACAGGGGGTCCGAATCAGCCCCAGCATTTT
cdr3_aa: CASSATGGPNQPQHF

j_call: TRBJ1-5
clone_size: -
d_call: -
v_call: TRBV6-1
cdr3_nt: TGTGCCAGCAGTGATAAGGGACACCGGGGACTGGTTGGCAATCAGCCCCAGCATTTT
cdr3_aa: CASSDKGHRGLVGNQPQHF

j_call: TRBJ1-1
clone_size: -
d_call: -
v_call: TRBV18
cdr3_nt: TGTGCCAGCTCACCAAGGGTTGGCGGATCCACTGAAGCTTTCTTT
cdr3_aa: CASSPRVGGSTEAFF

j_call: TRBJ2-7
clone_size: -
d_call: TRBD1
v_call: TRBV7-7
cdr3_nt: TGTGCTAGCAGTCAGGACAGGAACGACGGGCAGTACTTC
cdr3_aa: CASSQDRNDGQYF

j_call: TRBJ1-2
clone_size: -
d_call: TRBD1
v_call: TRBV5-6
cdr3_nt: TGTGCCAGCAGCTTGTCACAGGGGGCGAGTGGCTACACCTTC
cdr3_aa: CASSLSQGASGYTF

j_call: TRBJ2-1
clone_size: few
d_call: -
v_call: TRBV19
cdr3_nt: TGTGCCAGTCGGGACGCTTTTGATTCGAGCTCCTACAATGAGCAGTTCTTC
cdr3_aa: CASRDAFDSSSYNEQFF

j_call: TRBJ1-1
clone_size: -
d_call: -
v_call: TRBV10-3
cdr3_nt: TGTGCCACCACAAAGAGAACGGGCACAAACACTGAAGCTTTCTTT
cdr3_aa: CATTKRTGTNTEAFF

j_call: TRBJ2-7
clone_size: few
d_call: -
v_call: TRBV18
cdr3_nt: TGTGCCAGCTCATCGGGCGAGCTTAGAGAGCAGTACTTC
cdr3_aa: CASSSGELREQYF

j_call: TRBJ2-3
clone_size: -
d_call: TRBD2
v_call: TRBV5-4
cdr3_nt: TGTGCCAGCAGCTTGGATCAGCGGGGGGCGATTACGCAGTATTTT
cdr3_aa: CASSLDQRGAITQYF

j_call: TRBJ1-4
clone_size: -
d_call: TRBD1
v_call: TRBV30
cdr3_nt: TGTGCCTGGAACAGGGGGCCTAATGAAAAACTGTTTTTT
cdr3_aa: CAWNRGPNEKLFF

j_call: TRBJ1-1
clone_size: few
d_call: -
v_call: TRBV7-3
cdr3_nt: TGTGCCAGCAGCCGGGACCGAAACACTGAAGCTTTCTTT
cdr3_aa: CASSRDRNTEAFF

j_call: TRBJ2-6
clone_size: -
d_call: -
v_call: TRBV5-1
cdr3_nt: TGCGCCAGCAGCTTTGGCGGGGCTGGGGCCAACGTCCTGACTTTC
cdr3_aa: CASSFGGAGANVLTF

j_call: TRBJ2-5
clone_size: -
d_call: -
v_call: TRBV11-2
cdr3_nt: TGTGCCAGCAGCTTGGGTACTAGTTTAGAGACCCAGTACTTC
cdr3_aa: CASSLGTSLETQYF

j_call: TRBJ1-1
clone_size: -
d_call: -
v_call: TRBV29-1
cdr3_nt: TGCAGCGTTGAAGGGGTATCGAACACTGAAGCTTTCTTT
cdr3_aa: CSVEGVSNTEAFF

j_call: TRBJ2-5
clone_size: -
d_call: TRBD1
v_call: TRBV11-3
cdr3_nt: TGTGCCAGCAGCTGGGGACAGGGGACTAAGACCCAGTACTTC
cdr3_aa: CASSWGQGTKTQYF

j_call: TRBJ2-2
clone_size: medium-sized
d_call: -
v_call: TRBV7-3
cdr3_nt: TGTGCCAGCAGCCCCCCCCCGGCGGGGAACACCGGGGAGCTGTTTTTT
cdr3_aa: CASSPPPAGNTGELFF

j_call: TRBJ1-2
clone_size: few
d_call: -
v_call: TRBV5-3
cdr3_nt: TGTGCCACAGGGGAGTCTGGCTACACCTTC
cdr3_aa: CATGESGYTF

j_call: TRBJ1-4
clone_size: -
d_call: -
v_call: TRBV5-1
cdr3_nt: TGCGCCAGCACGAGGGGATTCGGGGAAAAACTGTTTTTT
cdr3_aa: CASTRGFGEKLFF

j_call: TRBJ2-1
clone_size: -
d_call: TRBD2
v_call: TRBV7-7
cdr3_nt: TGTGCTAGCAGCTTAGGCCTGGGAACGGGGGGAAGATACAATGAGCAGTTCTTC
cdr3_aa: CASSLGLGTGGRYNEQFF

j_call: TRBJ2-7
clone_size: -
d_call: -
v_call: TRBV6-6
cdr3_nt: TGTGCCAGCAGTTACTCGTCCTACGAGCAGTACTTC
cdr3_aa: CASSYSSYEQYF

j_call: TRBJ2-7
clone_size: -
d_call: -
v_call: TRBV6-6
cdr3_nt: TGTGCCAGCAGTTACGGGGGGACCTACGAGCAGTACTTC
cdr3_aa: CASSYGGTYEQYF

j_call: TRBJ2-7
clone_size: -
d_call: -
v_call: TRBV20-1
cdr3_nt: TGCAGTGCTAGACTTATTACCGAGCAGTACTTC
cdr3_aa: CSARLITEQYF

j_call: TRBJ1-3
clone_size: few
d_call: -
v_call: TRBV7-3
cdr3_nt: TGTGCCAGCAGCTTAACCCCAGACCCTGGAAACACCATATATTTT
cdr3_aa: CASSLTPDPGNTIYF

j_call: TRBJ2-1
clone_size: -
d_call: -
v_call: TRBV7-2
cdr3_nt: TGTGCCAGCAGCTCCAGGGGTTATGAGCAGTTCTTC
cdr3_aa: CASSSRGYEQFF

j_call: TRBJ2-5
clone_size: -
d_call: -
v_call: TRBV5-1
cdr3_nt: TGCGCCAGCAGCCGATTGGACAGACAAGAGACCCAGTACTTC
cdr3_aa: CASSRLDRQETQYF

j_call: TRBJ1-5
clone_size: few
d_call: TRBD1
v_call: TRBV19
cdr3_nt: TGTGCCAGTGTTCAGGGGGATCAGCCCCAGCATTTT
cdr3_aa: CASVQGDQPQHF

j_call: TRBJ2-3
clone_size: -
d_call: -
v_call: TRBV5-1
cdr3_nt: TGCGCCAGCAGCGTAACAAAGAGTGGGGATACGCAGTATTTT
cdr3_aa: CASSVTKSGDTQYF

j_call: TRBJ2-3
clone_size: -
d_call: TRBD2
v_call: TRBV4-2
cdr3_nt: TGTGCCAGCAGCCAAGCAGCGGGGTACACAGATACGCAGTATTTT
cdr3_aa: CASSQAAGYTDTQYF

j_call: TRBJ2-5
clone_size: -
d_call: -
v_call: TRBV7-3
cdr3_nt: TGTGCCAGCAGCTCTAATCTAGGAGGGACCCAGTACTTC
cdr3_aa: CASSSNLGGTQYF

j_call: TRBJ2-3
clone_size: -
d_call: -
v_call: TRBV18
cdr3_nt: TGTGCCAGCTCACCCGGAGATACGCAGTATTTT
cdr3_aa: CASSPGDTQYF

j_call: TRBJ2-7
clone_size: -
d_call: -
v_call: TRBV27
cdr3_nt: TGTGCCAGCAGTTTATTTGGGGGAATGTACGAGCAGTACTTC
cdr3_aa: CASSLFGGMYEQYF